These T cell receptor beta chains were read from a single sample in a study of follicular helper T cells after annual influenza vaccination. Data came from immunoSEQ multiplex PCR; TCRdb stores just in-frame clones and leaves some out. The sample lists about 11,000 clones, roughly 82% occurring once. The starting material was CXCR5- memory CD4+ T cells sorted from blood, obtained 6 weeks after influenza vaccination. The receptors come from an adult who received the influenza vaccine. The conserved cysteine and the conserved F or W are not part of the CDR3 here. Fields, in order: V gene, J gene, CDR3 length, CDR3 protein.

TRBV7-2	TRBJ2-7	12	ASSPAAVIYEQY
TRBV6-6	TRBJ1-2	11	ASSKGRDYGYT
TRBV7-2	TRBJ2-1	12	ASSYAGPKNEQF
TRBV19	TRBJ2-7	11	ARTGQNSYEQY
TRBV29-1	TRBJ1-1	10	SGNRGRTEAF
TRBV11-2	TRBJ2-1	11	ASSQGTGNEQF
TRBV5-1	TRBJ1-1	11	ASSLGGNTEAF
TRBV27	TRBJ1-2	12	ASSHRGGKVGYT
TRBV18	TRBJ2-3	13	ASSPRGGDTDTQY
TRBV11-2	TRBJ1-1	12	ASSLMGGNTEAF
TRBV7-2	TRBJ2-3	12	ASSLTPGTDTQY
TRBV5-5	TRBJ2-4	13	ASSLYGEAKNIQY
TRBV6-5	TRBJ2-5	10	ASSYTDFTQY
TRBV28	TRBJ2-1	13	ASRRTGTGHNEQF
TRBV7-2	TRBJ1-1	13	ASSLVQGVNTEAF
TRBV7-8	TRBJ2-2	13	ASSFGTDNTGELF
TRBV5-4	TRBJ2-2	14	ASSPLTGGGTGELF
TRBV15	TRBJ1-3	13	ATSRQTVSGNTIY
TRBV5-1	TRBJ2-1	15	ASSLEGWGRENNEQF
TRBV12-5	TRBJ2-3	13	ASGWSGSGTDTQY
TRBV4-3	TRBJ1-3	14	ASSRNGPTSGNTIY
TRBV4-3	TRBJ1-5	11	ASSQDGGQPQH
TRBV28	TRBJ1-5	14	ASSPSTGASNQPQH
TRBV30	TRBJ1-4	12	AWSGNGWGEKLF
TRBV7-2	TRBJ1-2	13	ASSLVSGTGDGYT
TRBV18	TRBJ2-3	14	ASSPSSGRIPDTQY
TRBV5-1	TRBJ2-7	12	ASKAGAASDEQY
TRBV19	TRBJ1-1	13	ASSMGGLWDTEAF
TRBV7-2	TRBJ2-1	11	ASSLNEGTEQF
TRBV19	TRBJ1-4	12	ASSTGPIGEKLF
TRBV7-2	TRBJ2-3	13	ASSLDGASTDTQY
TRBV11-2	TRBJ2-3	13	ASSRDPGGADTQY
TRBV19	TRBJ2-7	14	ASSIGKGTYSYEQY
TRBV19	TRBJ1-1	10	ASTNRGPEAF
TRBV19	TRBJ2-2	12	ASSMGLSIGELF
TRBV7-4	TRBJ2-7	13	ASSLETGGDHEQY
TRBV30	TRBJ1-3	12	AWSPTGSGNTIY
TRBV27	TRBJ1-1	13	ASSLYPPTNTEAF
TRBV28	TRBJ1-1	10	ASRTAAAEAF
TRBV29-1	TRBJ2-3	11	SVQTLQGTTQY
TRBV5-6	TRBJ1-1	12	ASSLTQANTEAF
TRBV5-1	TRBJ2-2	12	ASTSTLNTGELF
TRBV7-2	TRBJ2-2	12	ASRPTGNTGELF